The T cell receptor beta chain under discussion was sequenced for a study of blood T cells in healthy people across ages. Findings of the study overall: Changes in expanded clonotypes were possibly confounded, as the CMV status of donors was unknown.

Ten milliliters was the volume of peripheral blood drawn from each donor. With a J-beta primer mix and a sample-barcoded 5' primer, a second PCR ran roughly 7 to 11 cycles. A tag from a template-switch adaptor with 12 random nucleotides marked each cDNA molecule. TCRdb independently ran MiXCR on the 5' RACE reads; one entry per CDR3 protein. The sample shows more than 800,000 distinct CDR3 sequences, 25% to 30% of them seen only once. With respect to this clonotype: Its target is unknown. With a much larger clone just one base away, this may be a read error.

The V end lost 0 bases, the J end lost 11 bases, and 17 bases lay between the germline ends. The CDR3 spans 14 residues. Germline loops: CDR1 SGDLS, CDR2 YYNGEE. The source material was blood. The TCR originated in a woman over 75 in good health. The chain carries TRBV9 and TRBJ2-5, with D tentatively TRBD2 (6 bases). The CDR3 is CASSVEGEVREQYF. CDR3 coding DNA: TGTGCCAGCAGCGTAGAAGGAGAGGTTCGGGAGCAGTACTTC.